This T cell receptor (beta chain) derives from a study of cytomegalovirus exposure and HLA in healthy donors. About the study: Of all 400 or so donors who were genotyped, roughly 81% belonged to the Caucasian-associated ancestry cluster. Whole-study findings and limits: Accurate prediction of HLA-A and HLA-B alleles (for most subjects) was reportedly achieved from TCR beta sequences. Highly shared variants forming one cluster were likely a sequencing artifact. Rarity characterized most TCR sequences, yet some public TCRs appeared in many donors.

CDR1 SGHAT and CDR2 FQNNGV come from the germline V gene. The CDR3 has 13 amino acids. Deletions cut 5 bases from V and 3 bases from J, with 11 bases between. 60 Vbeta and 13 Jbeta primers were used in PCR. Some clones are missing from TCRdb's copy, which holds only in-frame ones; the method was immunoSEQ multiplex PCR. Of roughly 59,000 clones in the sample, 55% to 75% were seen once. Points on this clone: Its antigen remains unidentified.

The sequencing input was PBMCs. The chain combines TRBV11-2 with TRBJ2-7; D unresolved. This receptor was identified in a middle-aged man in good health and CMV-seropositive. CDR3 sequence reads: CASSRSEFYEQYF. The CDR3 bases are TGTGCCAGCAGCCGCTCCGAGTTCTACGAGCAGTACTTC.